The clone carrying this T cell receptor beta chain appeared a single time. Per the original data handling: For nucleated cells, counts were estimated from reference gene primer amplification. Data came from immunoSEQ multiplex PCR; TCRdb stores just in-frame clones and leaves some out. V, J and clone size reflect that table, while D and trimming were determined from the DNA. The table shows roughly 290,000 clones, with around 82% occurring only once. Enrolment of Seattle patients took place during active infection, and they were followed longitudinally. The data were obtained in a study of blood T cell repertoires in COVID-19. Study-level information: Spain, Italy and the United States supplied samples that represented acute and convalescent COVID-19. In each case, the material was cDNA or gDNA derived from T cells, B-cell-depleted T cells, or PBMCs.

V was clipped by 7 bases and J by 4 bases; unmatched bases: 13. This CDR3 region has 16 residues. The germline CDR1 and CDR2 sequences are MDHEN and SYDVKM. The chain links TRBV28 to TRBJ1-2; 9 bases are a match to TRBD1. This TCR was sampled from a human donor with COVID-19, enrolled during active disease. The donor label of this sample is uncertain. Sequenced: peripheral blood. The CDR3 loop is CASITQGQGPTYGYTF. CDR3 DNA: TGTGCCAGCATTACCCAAGGACAGGGGCCAACCTATGGCTACACCTTC.